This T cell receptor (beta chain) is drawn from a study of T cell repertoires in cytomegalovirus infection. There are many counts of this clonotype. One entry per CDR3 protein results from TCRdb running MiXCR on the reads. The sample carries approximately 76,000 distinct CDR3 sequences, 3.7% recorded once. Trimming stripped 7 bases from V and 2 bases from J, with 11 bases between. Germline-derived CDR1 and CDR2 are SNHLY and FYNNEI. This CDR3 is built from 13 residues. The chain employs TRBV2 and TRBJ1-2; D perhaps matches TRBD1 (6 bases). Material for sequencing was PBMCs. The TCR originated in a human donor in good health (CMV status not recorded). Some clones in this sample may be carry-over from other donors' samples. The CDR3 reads CASTRDKNYGYTF. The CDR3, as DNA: TGTGCCAGCACAAGGGACAAAAACTATGGCTACACCTTC.